The 15 T cell receptor beta chains below come from one sample, sequenced in a study of T cells in Graves' hyperthyroidism and ophthalmopathy. The investigators amplified TCR beta CDR3 regions from RNA transcripts. Primed by the HTBI set, a first-round RT-PCR was run on the TCR CDR3. TCRdb passed the multiplex PCR reads through MiXCR, listing each CDR3 protein once. Here the sample spans roughly 200,000 distinct CDR3 sequences, around a sixth being singletons. The sample was blood. The source of these receptors is a woman aged 50 to 65 with Graves' hyperthyroidism.

Many counts were recorded for this clonotype. The CDR3 DNA sequence: TGTGCCAGTCGGGACAGTTTTAATGAAAAACTGTTTTTT. It is translated as CASRDSFNEKLFF. This sequence joins TRBV6-1 and TRBJ1-4, with 7 bases aligning to TRBD1. Looked up from germline, CDR1 is MNHNS and CDR2 is SASEGT. J lost 4 bases, V lost 9 bases, and 5 bases had no gene match. The CDR3 sequence is 13 residues long.

The rearrangement links TRBV7-9 to TRBJ2-7; 7 nucleotides line up with TRBD2. This CDR3 spans 14 amino acids. V shed 6 bases, J shed 3 bases, and the junction held 8 bases outside the gene matches. Germline V gives CDR1 SEHNR, CDR2 FQNEAQ (reference sequence). CDR3 residues: CASSPTGTIYEQYF. The CDR3 region has the DNA TGTGCCAGCAGTCCGACCGGGACTATCTACGAGCAGTACTTC.

This clonotype was observed a few times. V is TRBV4-1 and J is TRBJ2-5; TRBD2 aligns across 8 bases. The CDR3 is 14 residues long. Germline V gene sequence: CDR1 MGHRA, CDR2 YSYEKL. V lost 0 bases, J lost 9 bases, and 6 bases stayed unmatched. CDR3 DNA: TGCGCCAGCAGCCAAGATAGCGGGGTCGGGGCCCAGTACTTC. Translated, it gives CASSQDSGVGAQYF.

This clonotype came up many times. The chain joins TRBV6-1 to TRBJ1-5; D gene unclear. CDR3 length: 16 amino acids. V was cut by 4 bases and J by 2 bases, with 15 bases left in between. CDR1 and CDR2 (germline): MNHNS, SASEGT. The CDR3 region is CASSGSTVSGNQPQHF. As DNA, the CDR3 is TGTGCCAGCAGTGGATCCACCGTAAGTGGCAATCAGCCCCAGCATTTT.

Concerning this clonotype itself: A read error may be the cause here, since a much bigger clone is one base away. The V call is TRBV30, the J call TRBJ1-3, with D perhaps matching TRBD1 (5 bases). The CDR3 runs to 14 residues. The V end was cut by 3 bases, the J end by 8 bases, with 17 bases between. Germline loops: CDR1 GTSNPN, CDR2 SVGIG (reference sequence). CDR3 residues: CAWRGDSSGDTIYF. The CDR3 region has the DNA TGTGCCTGGAGAGGGGATTCATCCGGAGACACCATATATTTT.

This clonotype has ten or more counts. This rearrangement joins TRBV6-1 to TRBJ2-2; D may be TRBD1 (5 bases). Germline-derived CDR1 and CDR2 are MNHNS and SASEGT. The CDR3 contains 13 residues. Trimming pared 6 bases from V and 4 bases from J, leaving 9 bases between. Written as DNA, the CDR3 is TGTGCCAGCAGGGCCAGGGCCACCGGGGAGCTGTTTTTT. This gives the protein CASRARATGELFF.

This clonotype was picked up many times. This chain's CDR3 is CASSLGATKETQYF. CDR3 nucleotides: TGTGCCAGCAGCTTAGGGGCCACAAAAGAGACCCAGTACTTC. This chain uses TRBV7-9 with TRBJ2-5; no clear D gene. From germline, CDR1 is SEHNR and CDR2 FQNEAQ (reference sequence). V lost 1 base, J lost 3 bases, and 9 bases lay in between. The CDR3 spans 14 residues.

This clonotype was seen many times. CDR3 coding DNA: TGTGCCAGTACGAGGACAGGGTGGGGCAATCAGCCCCAGCATTTT. As protein: CASTRTGWGNQPQHF. The chain recombines TRBV19 with TRBJ1-5; 8 nucleotides match TRBD1. The junction had 7 bases not matched to a gene; V was cut back by 7 bases and J by 2 bases. This CDR3 comprises 15 residues. Germline values: CDR1 LNHDA, CDR2 SQIVND (reference sequence).

This clonotype was picked up many times. The V call is TRBV7-2, the J call TRBJ2-1, with D unresolved. Germline lookup yields CDR1 SGHTA and CDR2 FQGNSA. This CDR3 contains 19 residues. V was shortened by 6 bases and J by 3 bases, with 27 bases between the two germline ends. DNA for the CDR3: TGTGCCAGCAGGCGTAGAAGTTTTGTTCCAGACACCTACTACAATGAGCAGTTCTTC. Encoded protein: CASRRRSFVPDTYYNEQFF.

This clonotype has more than one count but fewer than ten. V gene TRBV14 combines with J gene TRBJ2-2, with a possible D match to TRBD2 (6 bases). V was shortened by 0 bases and J by 7 bases, with 12 bases between the two germline ends. The V gene's germline CDR1 is SGHDN and CDR2 FVKESK. This CDR3 is built from 15 residues. The CDR3 nucleotides read TGTGCCAGCAGCCAAGAACGGACTATTATCGGGGAGCTGTTTTTT. Translating it yields CASSQERTIIGELFF.

This clonotype was detected ten times or more. CDR3 sequence: CSVVDRLNTEAFF. DNA for the CDR3: TGCAGCGTTGTCGACAGGCTGAACACTGAAGCTTTCTTT. The chain uses TRBV29-1 and TRBJ1-1; D may be TRBD1 (6 bases). V lost 4 bases, J lost 0 bases, and 9 bases lay in between. The V gene's germline CDR1 is SQVTM and CDR2 ANQGSEA. This CDR3 spans 13 amino acids.

This clonotype was recorded many times. The chain joins TRBV11-1 to TRBJ1-2; D uncertain. The CDR3 has 13 amino acids. V dropped 5 bases and J dropped 7 bases, with 14 bases sitting between them. In germline, CDR1 is SGHAT, CDR2 FQDESV (reference sequence). The chain's CDR3 is CASSPGPSGGYTF. CDR3 DNA: TGTGCCAGCAGCCCTGGCCCCTCGGGTGGCTACACCTTC.

This clonotype was found many times. As DNA, the CDR3 is TGTGCCAGCAGCTTATGGCGAAGCGCTGAAGGGGAGACCCAGTACTTC. This sequence encodes CASSLWRSAEGETQYF. V and J are TRBV11-1 and TRBJ2-5, with no clear D. This CDR3 comprises 16 residues. Germline CDR1 reads SGHAT; CDR2 reads FQDESV (reference sequence). The germline V and J ends were trimmed by 2 bases and 5 bases, with 18 bases remaining between them.

This clonotype was counted at least ten times. CDR3 amino acids: CASTPGELNTEAFF. For the CDR3, the DNA is TGTGCCAGCACCCCGGGGGAGCTGAACACTGAAGCTTTCTTT. The chain uses TRBV6-1 and TRBJ1-1; tentatively, D is TRBD1 (5 bases). Trimming removed 7 bases from V and 0 bases from J, with 12 bases in between. The CDR3 spans 14 residues. Germline CDR1 and CDR2: MNHNS and SASEGT.

This clonotype was counted at least ten times. This chain connects TRBV20-1 to TRBJ1-2; D is unresolved. This CDR3 is 12 amino acids long. CDR1 is DFQATT and CDR2 is SNEGSKA in the germline V gene (reference sequence). The V end lost 2 bases, the J end lost 2 bases, and 6 bases lay between the germline ends. The CDR3 DNA sequence: TGCAGTGCTAGAACAGAAAACTATGGCTACACCTTC. Translating it yields CSARTENYGYTF.